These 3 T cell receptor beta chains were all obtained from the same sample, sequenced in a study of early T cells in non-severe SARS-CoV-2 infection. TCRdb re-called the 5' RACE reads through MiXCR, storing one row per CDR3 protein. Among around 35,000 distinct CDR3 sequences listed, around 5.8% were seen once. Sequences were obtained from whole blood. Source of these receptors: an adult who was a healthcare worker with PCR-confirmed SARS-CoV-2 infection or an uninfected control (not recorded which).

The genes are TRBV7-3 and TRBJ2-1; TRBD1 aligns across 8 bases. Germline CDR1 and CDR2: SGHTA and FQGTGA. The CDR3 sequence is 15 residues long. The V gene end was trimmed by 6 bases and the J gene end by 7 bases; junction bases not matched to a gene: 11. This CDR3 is CASSSRGPRGNEQFF. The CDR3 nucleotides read TGTGCCAGCAGTTCCAGGGGGCCCCGCGGGAATGAGCAGTTCTTC.

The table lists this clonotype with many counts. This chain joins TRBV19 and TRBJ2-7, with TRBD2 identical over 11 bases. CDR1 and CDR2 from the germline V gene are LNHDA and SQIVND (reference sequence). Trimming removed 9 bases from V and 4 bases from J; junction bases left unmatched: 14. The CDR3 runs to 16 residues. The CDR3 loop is CARLRGTSGYLYEQYF. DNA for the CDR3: TGTGCCAGGTTAAGGGGGACTAGCGGTTACCTTTACGAGCAGTACTTC.

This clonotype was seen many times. CDR3 region: CASSHGGSPLHF. The DNA of the CDR3 is TGTGCCAGCAGCCACGGGGGTTCACCCCTCCACTTT. V gene TRBV3-1 combines with J gene TRBJ1-6; maybe TRBD1 (5 bases). This CDR3 has 12 residues. CDR1 and CDR2 (germline): LGHDT, YNNKEL (reference sequence). The V gene lost 3 bases and the J gene lost 9 bases, with 6 bases spanning the gap.